This T cell receptor (beta chain) was observed in a study of metastatic and nonmetastatic thyroid tumors (dated by TCRdb to between 2020 and 2021). For the wider study: Repertoires from peripheral blood and from tumor or nodule tissue samples of malignant and benign thyroid patients were compared.

The library was prepared using PCR. Sequencing instrument: Illumina HiSeq 4000. High-throughput sequencing was used to profile the CDR3 region of the TCR beta-chain in every patient. The published analysis was carried out like this. CDR3 differences across clinicopathological groups were used to build a classifier for discriminating distant-metastatic papillary thyroid cancer patients. The Shannon index was used to assess repertoire diversity, and the Morisita-Horn index was used to assess tumor-blood repertoire similarity. Using fastp at Q25 and MiXCR, TCRdb reprocessed the public reads and kept productive beta chains. These V and J calls rely on TCRdb rather than the paper's analysis. This sample holds around 50,000 clones; 30% were observed only once. The ten largest make up more than 15% of the sample. CDR1 and CDR2, looked up from the germline V gene (reference sequence), are SGHAT and FQDESV. From V the trimming removes 4 bases and from J it removes 6 bases, while the gene matches leave 3 bases of the junction unaccounted for. The CDR3 runs 15 amino acids, cysteine and phenylalanine included. This entry keeps only the CDR3 DNA: 45 bases, framed from base 1.

No patient had received any treatment before thyroid surgery. Using T-cell receptor beta sequencing, the study looked back at clinical samples from patients collected from the early 2010s to the late 2010s. Findings and caveats that apply to the study as a whole: TCR beta diversity was reported as significantly higher in malignant tumors than in benign nodules, in both blood and tumor samples.

With respect to this clone: The antigen it binds to is not known. No per-base quality is available; no much larger clone lies one base away.

The sample comprised blood. The TCR sequence derives from a female donor with papillary thyroid cancer or a benign thyroid nodule (not recorded which). Some clones in this sample may be carry-over from other donors' samples. Here the chain combines TRBV11-1 and TRBJ2-1; 13 bases in the junction line up with TRBD2. The CDR3: CASSSLAGGFNEQFF. In nucleotides, the sequence is TGTGCCAGCAGCTCACTAGCGGGAGGGTTCAATGAGCAGTTCTTC.